This TCR beta chain originates from a study of cytomegalovirus exposure and HLA in healthy donors. Trimming cost V 7 bases and J 0 bases, with 19 bases left between them. CDR1 and CDR2 (germline): MDHEN, SYDVKM. The CDR3 contains 17 residues. Primers: 60 Vbeta forward and 13 Jbeta reverse. TCRdb's copy holds only in-frame clones and misses some; the assay was immunoSEQ multiplex PCR. The sample consists of almost 200,000 clones, around 75% of them appearing once. The sample taken for sequencing was PBMCs. The rearrangement links TRBV28 to TRBJ1-3; tentatively, D is TRBD1 (6 bases). The TCR comes from a male donor in good health and CMV-seropositive. CDR3 DNA sequence: TGTGCCAGCAAAGAGGGGGGGCCCTCGAACTCTGGAAACACCATATATTTT. Its translation: CASKEGGPSNSGNTIYF.